These 16 T cell receptor beta chains originate from one sample sequenced in a study of blood T cells in healthy people across ages. A second PCR of roughly 6 to 12 cycles used a sample-barcoded 5' primer and a J-beta primer mix. TCRdb called the 5' RACE reads again in MiXCR, with one record for every CDR3 protein. Of around 780,000 distinct CDR3 sequences in the sample, around a quarter were seen once. These data are also associated with another study on T cells of mothers and their children.

Sequenced: blood. The receptors were gathered from a boy younger than 18 in good health.

This clonotype showed up just a few times. The chain employs TRBV20-1 and TRBJ2-7; TRBD2 might be the D (5 bases). The J call may not be correct, given that the DNA end is closer to TRBJ2-5. Germline-derived CDR1 and CDR2 are DFQATT and SNEGSKA (reference sequence). CDR3 size: 13 residues. CDR3 region: CSNRDPARETQYF. In DNA, the CDR3 is TGCAGTAACCGGGATCCGGCTCGAGAGACCCAGTACTTC.

This sequence joins TRBV7-8 and TRBJ2-5; TRBD2 matches 7 bases. The CDR3 extends over 16 amino acids. The V and J ends lost 3 bases and 3 bases, in that order; junction bases with no gene match: 10. Per germline, CDR1 SGHVS and CDR2 FQNEAQ. Here the CDR3 DNA reads TGTGCCAGCAGCTTTGGTAACCCGGGAGGCGAAGAGACCCAGTACTTC. It is translated as CASSFGNPGGEETQYF.

Ten or more counts support this clonotype. An end of the junction does not agree with germline; a read error may underlie this. The V and J genes are TRBV12-3 or TRBV12-4 and TRBJ2-5; no reliable D call. The CDR3 sequence is 13 residues long. CDR3 nucleotide sequence: TGTGCCAGCAGCTTAGGCGAGCGAGAGACCCAGTACTTC. It codes for CASSLGERETQYF.

This clonotype was recorded once. The V call is TRBV20-1, the J call TRBJ2-5, with no clear D. V lost 0 bases and J 4 bases, leaving 18 bases between the germline ends. Germline lookup yields CDR1 DFQATT and CDR2 SNEGSKA (reference sequence). The CDR3 spans 16 residues. Here the CDR3 reads CSARDVIGNLGETQYF. DNA for the CDR3: TGCAGTGCTAGAGATGTGATTGGCAACTTGGGAGAGACCCAGTACTTC.

To note about this clonotype: This likely comes from a read error, as the CDR3 has no conserved phenylalanine or tryptophan at its end. The V and J genes are TRBV3-1 and TRBJ1-1, with D perhaps TRBD1 (5 bases). V shed 5 bases and J shed 2 bases, with 9 bases lying between them. The CDR3 is 13 residues long. Germline V gives CDR1 LGHDT, CDR2 YNNKEL (reference sequence). The CDR3 loop is CASSSRVNTEAFV. The CDR3, as DNA: TGTGCCAGCAGCTCCAGGGTAAACACTGAAGCTTTCGTT.

The chain uses TRBV2 and TRBJ2-7; the match to TRBD2 covers 11 bases. The CDR3 is 19 residues long. Germline CDR1 is SNHLY and CDR2 is FYNNEI. V shed 6 bases and J 0 bases; nucleotides not matched to a gene: 16. CDR3 DNA: TGTGCCAGCAGGTTATTGGGGCCTAGCGGGGGGCTCGACTCCTACGAGCAGTACTTC. Translating gives CASRLLGPSGGLDSYEQYF.

This clonotype occurred a few times. This rearrangement joins TRBV29-1 to TRBJ2-1, with D possibly TRBD2 on 5 matching bases. The germline V gene has CDR1 SQVTM and CDR2 ANQGSEA. The germline V and J ends were trimmed by 6 bases and 0 bases, with 9 bases remaining between them. The CDR3 consists of 13 residues. The CDR3 DNA sequence: TGCAGCGTCGGACTCGTCTCCTACAATGAGCAGTTCTTC. Translated, it gives CSVGLVSYNEQFF.

This clonotype was detected a few times. The chain combines TRBV5-1 with TRBJ2-3, with 7 bases identical to TRBD2. J lost 0 bases, V lost 4 bases, and 5 bases had no gene match. This CDR3 has 15 amino acids. Germline V gene data show CDR1 as SGHRS and CDR2 as YFSETQ. CDR3 coding DNA: TGCGCCAGCAGCCGGAGCGGGGCTAGCACAGATACGCAGTATTTT. This translates into CASSRSGASTDTQYF.

This chain joins TRBV11-2 and TRBJ2-1; D possibly corresponds to TRBD1 (5 bases). Germline loops: CDR1 SGHAT, CDR2 FQNNGV. V lost 1 base and J 5 bases, leaving 15 bases between the germline ends. There are 16 residues in the CDR3. The DNA for the CDR3 is TGTGCCAGCAGCTTAGGAAGGGCAGGGTGGGACAATGAGCAGTTCTTC. Translated: CASSLGRAGWDNEQFF.

This clonotype has a handful of counts. The V call is TRBV10-1, the J call TRBJ2-5, with D perhaps matching TRBD1 (6 bases). The end of the DNA fits TRBJ2-1 better, so the J call may be wrong. CDR1 and CDR2 (germline): WNHNN, SYGVQD (reference sequence). The CDR3 runs 14 residues. CDR3 sequence (DNA): TGCGCCAGCAGCCCTAACAGGGAGTACAATGAGCAGTTCTTC. Translating it yields CASSPNREYNEQFF.

In its sample, this clonotype was seen a few times. V gene TRBV7-2 combines with J gene TRBJ2-1; D perhaps matches TRBD2 (5 bases). The ends were cut back, 4 bases at V and 12 bases at J, with 10 bases in the middle. In germline, CDR1 is SGHTA, CDR2 FQGNSA. This CDR3 spans 11 amino acids. The CDR3 DNA sequence: TGTGCCAGCAGCTCTCGGGATGGGCAGTTCTTC. Translated, it gives CASSSRDGQFF.

Only a few counts were recorded for this clonotype. V gene TRBV20-1 combines with J gene TRBJ1-1; no clear D. Trimming took off 6 bases at V and 0 bases at J, with 5 bases between the two ends. The CDR3 has 11 amino acids. Germline lookup yields CDR1 DFQATT and CDR2 SNEGSKA (reference sequence). CDR3 sequence reads: CSAILNTEAFF. The CDR3 DNA is TGCAGTGCGATACTGAACACTGAAGCTTTCTTT.

V and J are TRBV28 and TRBJ2-7; 11 nucleotides align to TRBD2. The CDR3 spans 17 residues. V lost 2 bases and J lost 0; bases outside the gene matches: 6. Germline lookup yields CDR1 MDHEN and CDR2 SYDVKM. CDR3 protein: CASSLASGRPSSYEQYF. CDR3 DNA: TGTGCCAGCAGTTTAGCTAGCGGGAGGCCCAGCTCCTACGAGCAGTACTTC.

With regard to this clonotype: No conserved phenylalanine or tryptophan is present at the end of the CDR3, so a read error is the likely explanation. The CDR3 loop is CASSLYRGSYNEQFL. The CDR3 bases are TGTGCCAGCAGTTTATACAGGGGCTCCTACAATGAGCAGTTCCTC. The chain recombines TRBV28 with TRBJ2-1; 7 nucleotides match TRBD1. The CDR3 has 15 residues. In germline, CDR1 is MDHEN, CDR2 SYDVKM. V was pared by 1 base and J by 0 bases, with 0 bases of the junction left unmatched.

The V gene is TRBV6-5, the J gene TRBJ1-3; D gene uncertain. The germline gives CDR1 MNHEY, CDR2 SVGAGI. V gave up 5 bases and J gave up 2 bases, with 7 bases separating them. The CDR3 spans 13 residues. The CDR3 region is CASSDLPGNTIYF. CDR3 sequence (DNA): TGTGCCAGCAGTGACCTCCCTGGAAACACCATATATTTT.

This clonotype was observed at least ten times. The chain uses TRBV3-1 and TRBJ2-5; D possibly corresponds to TRBD2 (7 bases). This CDR3 region has 14 residues. The germline V gene encodes CDR1 LGHDT and CDR2 YNNKEL (reference sequence). The V end was cut by 4 bases, the J end by 5 bases, with 14 bases between. DNA for the CDR3: TGTGCCAGCAGCCTCAGAGGCGGGGGCGAGACCCAGTACTTC. Translation gives CASSLRGGGETQYF.